The 5 T cell receptor beta chains given below trace back to one sample, sequenced in a study of T-cell reconstitution after alpha-beta-depleted transplantation in children. The TCRbeta library incorporated unique molecular identifiers. TCRdb re-called the PCR reads through MiXCR, storing one row per CDR3 protein. The data contain some 390,000 distinct CDR3 sequences, over 20% of them singletons. This specimen consisted of PBMCs from the stem cell graft donor, obtained from the stem cell graft. These receptors came from a human donor who donated a stem cell graft to a child with acute myeloid leukemia.

V gene TRBV11-1 combines with J gene TRBJ2-3, with 14 bases that match TRBD2. CDR3 length: 18 amino acids. Germline CDR1 reads SGHAT; CDR2 reads FQDESV (reference sequence). V shed 5 bases, J shed 5 bases, and the junction held 12 bases outside the gene matches. The CDR3 DNA reads TGTGCCAGCAGCCCAGGGACTAGCGGGAGCACTAGTAGAGATACGCAGTATTTT. Its translation: CASSPGTSGSTSRDTQYF. The full variable domain, rest sourced from reference TRBV11-1 and TRBJ2-3, is EAEVAQSPRYKITEKSQAVAFWCDPISGHATLYWYRQILGQGPELLVQFQDESVVDDSQLPKDRFSAERLKGVDSTLKIQPAELGDSAMYLCASSPGTSGSTSRDTQYFGPGTRLTVL.

The chain has TRBV5-1 and TRBJ2-3; TRBD2 aligns across 10 bases. Germline lookup yields CDR1 SGHRS and CDR2 YFSETQ. CDR3 length: 14 amino acids. V lost 4 bases, J lost 9 bases, and 8 bases stayed unmatched. CDR3 bases: TGCGCCAGCAGCCTCGCTAGCGGGAGTTCGACGCAGTATTTT. It codes for CASSLASGSSTQYF.

The chain employs TRBV5-1 and TRBJ1-1; no firm D call. The V gene lost 5 bases and the J gene lost 6 bases, with 11 bases spanning the gap. The CDR3 has 12 residues. Germline values: CDR1 SGHRS, CDR2 YFSETQ. The CDR3 nucleotides read TGCGCCAGCAGGGGCCCTTACGCTGAAGCTTTCTTT. Protein product: CASRGPYAEAFF. The whole variable domain, remainder taken from reference TRBV5-1 and TRBJ1-1, is KAGVTQTPRYLIKTRGQQVTLSCSPISGHRSVSWYQQTPGQGLQFLFEYFSETQRNKGNFPGRFSGRQFSNSRSEMNVSTLELGDSALYLCASRGPYAEAFFGQGTRLTVV.

This chain uses TRBV4-1 with TRBJ2-5; unclear D gene. The germline V gene encodes CDR1 MGHRA and CDR2 YSYEKL. The CDR3 contains 13 residues. V lost 8 bases and J 3 bases, leaving 13 bases between the germline ends. CDR3 sequence (DNA): TGCGCCAGCCGGGCCATCCGGGAAGAGACCCAGTACTTC. Translation: CASRAIREETQYF.

The sample holds a few counts of this clonotype. The CDR3: CASSPFVDRSYEQYF. CDR3 DNA sequence: TGTGCCAGCAGCCCCTTCGTCGACAGATCCTACGAGCAGTACTTC. The chain links TRBV12-3 or TRBV12-4 to TRBJ2-7; a weak D match, TRBD1 (5 bases). The V end was cut by 6 bases, the J end by 1 base, with 16 bases between. This CDR3 is built from 15 residues.